The 32 T cell receptor beta chains listed next were all sequenced from one sample in a study of Graves' ophthalmopathy and Graves' hyperthyroidism. Scientists amplified the TCR beta CDR3 regions from RNA transcripts. HTBI primers were employed in first-round RT-PCR, then a second-round multiplex PCR followed. TCRdb passed the multiplex PCR reads through MiXCR, listing each CDR3 protein once. The sample carries 600,000 to 950,000 distinct CDR3 sequences, around 40% recorded once. The sequenced sample was peripheral blood. All receptors come from an adult man with Graves' ophthalmopathy.

This sequence joins TRBV20-1 and TRBJ2-5; TRBD1 matches 7 bases. Trimming took 3 bases from V and 2 from J; bases not matched to a gene: 3. CDR1 is DFQATT, CDR2 SNEGSKA, per germline (reference sequence). The CDR3 extends over 13 amino acids. The CDR3 loop reads CSARTGQQETQYF. In nucleotides, the CDR3 is TGCAGTGCTAGGACGGGACAGCAAGAGACCCAGTACTTC.

Only one count was recorded for this clonotype. CDR3 residues: CAWRPWGGQETQYF. In DNA form, the CDR3 reads TGTGCCTGGCGACCGTGGGGGGGTCAAGAGACCCAGTACTTC. V usage is TRBV7-9 and J usage is TRBJ2-5; TRBD2 agrees at 7 bases. The junction had 11 bases not matched to a gene; V was cut back by 11 bases and J by 2 bases. From germline, CDR1 is SEHNR and CDR2 FQNEAQ (reference sequence). The CDR3 is 14 amino acids.

In this sample, this clonotype turned up a few times. The V call is TRBV20-1, the J call TRBJ1-2; no firm D call. The CDR3 has 13 amino acids. With 5 bases removed from V and 4 bases from J, the gap between germline ends came to 14 bases. Per the germline V gene, CDR1 is DFQATT and CDR2 is SNEGSKA (reference sequence). CDR3 DNA: TGCAGTGCTGGGCGGGAATCGGGCTATGGCTACACCTTC. Its protein is CSAGRESGYGYTF.

The gene calls are TRBV20-1 and TRBJ1-2, with a tentative D call TRBD1 (6 bases). The ends were cut back, 1 base at V and 3 bases at J, with 15 bases in the middle. From germline, CDR1 is DFQATT and CDR2 SNEGSKA (reference sequence). There are 15 residues in the CDR3. The DNA for the CDR3 is TGCAGTGCTAGAGGTTGGGGGGGCGAAGACTATGGCTACACCTTC. Translation gives CSARGWGGEDYGYTF.

This clonotype has at least ten counts. The V gene is TRBV10-3, the J gene TRBJ1-3; unclear D gene. This CDR3 has 12 residues. V gave up 3 bases and J gave up 10 bases, with 10 bases separating them. Germline V gene lookup returns CDR1 ENHRY and CDR2 SYGVKD. The CDR3: CAISEVSGTIYF. The CDR3, as DNA: TGTGCCATCAGTGAAGTTAGCGGGACCATATATTTT.

The sample holds a few counts of this clonotype. The chain couples TRBV20-1 to TRBJ1-5; TRBD1 is a possible D gene (6 bases). The CDR3 has 15 amino acids. Trimming shortened V by 5 bases and J by 0 bases, and 14 bases separated the two germline ends. The germline V gene encodes CDR1 DFQATT and CDR2 SNEGSKA (reference sequence). CDR3 amino acids: CSADGQLDSNQPQHF. The CDR3 bases are TGCAGTGCTGATGGACAGCTGGATAGCAATCAGCCCCAGCATTTT.

Notes on this clonotype: Germline and junction disagree at one end, which may indicate a read error. The chain has TRBV25-1 and TRBJ1-2, with D perhaps TRBD1 (6 bases). Germline-derived CDR1 and CDR2 are MGHDK and SYGVNS. The CDR3 sequence is 16 residues long. The CDR3 DNA is TGTGCCAGCAGTGCCCCAGCGGGGGGGCAAAACTCTGGCTACACCTTC. This codes for CASSAPAGGQNSGYTF.

This clonotype was recorded only once. This rearrangement joins TRBV11-2 to TRBJ1-3, with D possibly matching TRBD1 (5 bases). V was pared by 1 base and J by 0 bases, with 16 bases between. This CDR3 is built from 18 residues. Germline V lookup: CDR1 SGHAT, CDR2 FQNNGV. CDR3 in amino acids: CASSLVGGTPPSGNTIYF. The DNA of the CDR3 is TGTGCCAGCAGCTTAGTCGGGGGAACCCCACCCTCTGGAAACACCATATATTTT.

The chain is built from TRBV29-1 and TRBJ2-7; 10 bases map to TRBD1. The end of the DNA is better explained by TRBJ2-1, so the J call may be wrong. CDR3 length: 14 amino acids. Germline V gives CDR1 SQVTM, CDR2 ANQGSEA. DNA of the CDR3: TGCAGCGCAGGGGGACAGGGGTCCTACAATGAGCAGTTCTTC. Residues: CSAGGQGSYNEQFF.

A remark on this clonotype: This may be a read error: a much more frequent sequence differs by one nucleotide. CDR3 amino acids: CSVGAGDKLFF. The CDR3 nucleotides are TGCAGCGTTGGGGCAGGGGATAAACTGTTTTTT. The chain combines TRBV29-1 with TRBJ1-4, with a weak D call TRBD1 (6 bases). Trimming stripped 4 bases from V and 11 bases from J, with 11 bases between. The CDR3 contains 11 residues. Per germline, CDR1 SQVTM and CDR2 ANQGSEA.

This clonotype was detected a few times. This chain connects TRBV2 to TRBJ2-5; 12 bases align to TRBD2. CDR3 length: 14 amino acids. Germline CDR1 is SNHLY and CDR2 is FYNNEI. The ends lost 6 bases at V and 5 bases at J; junction bases unmatched: 4. The CDR3 region is CASSSGTSGETQYF. In nucleotides, the CDR3 is TGTGCCAGCAGCTCGGGGACTAGCGGGGAGACCCAGTACTTC.

This clonotype showed up many times. This chain connects TRBV10-1 to TRBJ1-1; 8 bases map to TRBD1. The CDR3 covers 18 residues. Germline V CDR1 and CDR2: WNHNN, SYGVQD (reference sequence). V lost 4 bases, J lost 1 base, and 14 bases stayed unmatched. For the CDR3, the DNA is TGCGCCAGCAGTGTAGAGGGACAGGAGGGGATAGGGAACACTGAAGCTTTCTTT. Its protein is CASSVEGQEGIGNTEAFF.

This clonotype was counted ten times or more. The chain uses TRBV7-8 and TRBJ1-1; 10 nucleotides match TRBD1. With V trimmed by 4 bases and J by 3 bases, 5 bases remained unmatched. Germline CDR1 SGHVS, CDR2 FQNEAQ. The CDR3 loop spans 15 amino acids. The DNA of the CDR3 is TGTGCCAGCAGCTCGGGACAGGGGATACACACTGAAGCTTTCTTT. Translated: CASSSGQGIHTEAFF.

This chain uses TRBV4-1 with TRBJ2-5, with 8 bases lining up with TRBD2. The CDR3 loop spans 16 amino acids. CDR1 and CDR2 from the germline V gene are MGHRA and YSYEKL. V lost 5 bases and J lost 0; bases outside the gene matches: 8. The CDR3 bases are TGCGCCAGCAGCTACAGCGGGAGACTGTACCAAGAGACCCAGTACTTC. This codes for CASSYSGRLYQETQYF.

The chain joins TRBV2 to TRBJ2-5, with 7 positions matching TRBD2. This CDR3 spans 15 amino acids. The trim removed 5 bases at V and 6 bases at J, leaving 12 bases unmatched. Germline assignment: CDR1 SNHLY and CDR2 FYNNEI. For the CDR3, the DNA is TGTGCCAGCAGTCCCCCGGGGGGTTCGCCGAAGACCCAGTACTTC. It is translated as CASSPPGGSPKTQYF.

The chain is built from TRBV29-1 and TRBJ1-2; D is unresolved. The CDR3 sequence is 13 residues long. V was trimmed by 1 base and J by 4 bases, leaving 10 bases between them. The germline CDR1 and CDR2 sequences are SQVTM and ANQGSEA. The CDR3 bases are TGCAGCGTTGAAGGTGGCAGAGTCTATGGCTACACCTTC. Its translation is CSVEGGRVYGYTF.

The chain combines TRBV3-1 with TRBJ2-7; D possibly corresponds to TRBD2 (6 bases). The length of the CDR3 is 13 residues. Germline CDR1 LGHDT, CDR2 YNNKEL (reference sequence). Trimming left V 11 bases short and J 4 bases short, with 18 bases between. CDR3 residues: CACTLAGSYEQYF. CDR3 coding DNA: TGTGCCTGCACACTAGCTGGCTCTTACGAGCAGTACTTC.

This clonotype has a handful of counts. The rearrangement joins TRBV20-1 to TRBJ2-5, with TRBD1 as a possible D gene (6 bases). This CDR3 contains 15 residues. Germline CDR1 reads DFQATT; CDR2 reads SNEGSKA (reference sequence). V shed 2 bases and J shed 5 bases, with 18 bases lying between them. The CDR3 nucleotides are TGCAGTGCTAGAAACCGGGACAAAGTACCGGAGACCCAGTACTTC. This codes for CSARNRDKVPETQYF.

Of note for this clonotype: This may come from a read error, since a much larger clone is one base off. In this CDR3 the conserved last residue, phenylalanine or tryptophan, is missing, so a read error is likely. The V call is TRBV7-8, the J call TRBJ2-6, with D possibly being TRBD1 or TRBD2 (5 bases each). The CDR3 totals 15 residues. Germline values: CDR1 SGHVS, CDR2 FQNEAQ. V gave up 6 bases and J gave up 2 bases, with 11 bases separating them. The chain's CDR3 is CASSYGAAGANVLTL. The CDR3 DNA follows: TGTGCCAGCAGTTACGGGGCGGCTGGGGCCAACGTCCTGACTCTC.

This clonotype showed up many times. The CDR3 reads CSVAQGGQETQYF. The DNA of the CDR3 is TGCAGCGTTGCCCAGGGAGGGCAAGAGACCCAGTACTTC. This chain connects TRBV29-1 to TRBJ2-5, with 7 bases that match TRBD2. CDR3 length: 13 amino acids. Trimming took 4 bases from V and 2 from J; bases not matched to a gene: 4. CDR1 is SQVTM and CDR2 is ANQGSEA in the germline V gene.

This clonotype was seen more than once but under ten times. The V and J genes are TRBV24-1 and TRBJ1-2; 10 bases are a match to TRBD1. J was trimmed by 5 bases and V by 5 bases; bases with no gene match: 16. Germline V gene data show CDR1 as KGHDR and CDR2 as SFDVKD. The CDR3 is made up of 18 amino acids. DNA for the CDR3: TGTGCCACCAGTGCCAACTCGGGAGGGACAGGGGACCGTTATGGCTACACCTTC. This codes for CATSANSGGTGDRYGYTF.

This chain joins TRBV25-1 and TRBJ2-5; 9 nucleotides agree with TRBD1. The CDR3 spans 15 residues. Germline assignment: CDR1 MGHDK and CDR2 SYGVNS. V trimming: 8 bases; J trimming: 2 bases; junction bases outside the gene matches: 9. CDR3 DNA sequence: TGTGCCAGCGACCCTGACAGGGGGTGGCAAGAGACCCAGTACTTC. This translates into CASDPDRGWQETQYF. Supplemented by reference TRBV25-1 and TRBJ2-5, the full variable domain reads EADIYQTPRYLVIGTGKKITLECSQTMGHDKMYWYQQDPGMELHLIHYSYGVNSTEKGDLSSESTVSRIRTEHFPLTLESARPSHTSQYLCASDPDRGWQETQYFGPGTRLLVL.

This chain uses TRBV7-9 with TRBJ2-7, with D perhaps TRBD2 (5 bases). V was pared by 1 base and J by 2 bases, with 18 bases between. Germline V gene data show CDR1 as SEHNR and CDR2 as FQNEAQ (reference sequence). The CDR3 length is 17 residues. CDR3: CASSLGWWEKTAYEQYF. CDR3 sequence (DNA): TGTGCCAGCAGCTTAGGTTGGTGGGAGAAGACGGCCTACGAGCAGTACTTC. The variable domain in full, with the rest retrieved from reference TRBV7-9 and TRBJ2-7, is DTGVSQNPRHKITKRGQNVTFRCDPISEHNRLYWYRQTLGQGPEFLTYFQNEAQLEKSRLLSDRFSAERPKGSFSTLEIQRTEQGDSAMYLCASSLGWWEKTAYEQYFGPGTRLTVT.

The chain recombines TRBV11-2 with TRBJ2-7; TRBD1 matches 8 bases. The CDR3 loop spans 13 amino acids. The germline gives CDR1 SGHAT, CDR2 FQNNGV. J was trimmed by 1 base and V by 7 bases; bases with no gene match: 3. The CDR3 protein is CASTGGGSYEQYF. The CDR3, as DNA: TGTGCCAGCACAGGGGGCGGATCCTACGAGCAGTACTTC.

This chain joins TRBV2 and TRBJ1-1; a possible D gene is TRBD1 (5 bases). Germline V gene lookup returns CDR1 SNHLY and CDR2 FYNNEI. The CDR3 has 13 amino acids. V lost 11 bases, J lost 1 base, and 14 bases lay in between. In nucleotides, the CDR3 is TGTGCCGACAGCGACACTGGGAACACTGAAGCTTTCTTT. This codes for CADSDTGNTEAFF.

Regarding this clonotype: The junction does not match germline at one end; this may be a read error. The chain combines TRBV10-3 with TRBJ2-5, with TRBD2 identical over 13 bases. CDR3 length equals 16 residues. Germline CDR1 ENHRY, CDR2 SYGVKD. The CDR3 region has the DNA TGTGCCAGCAGTTCCCCCGGGACTAGCGGGAAAGAGACCCAGTACTTC. Protein: CASSSPGTSGKETQYF.

The rearrangement joins TRBV27 to TRBJ1-6; D ambiguous. The V end lost 3 bases, the J end lost 2 bases, and 11 bases lay between the germline ends. The CDR3 has 16 amino acids. Germline V gene lookup returns CDR1 MNHEY and CDR2 SMNVEV (reference sequence). The CDR3 sequence is CASSFGGMPYNSPLHF. CDR3 nucleotide sequence: TGTGCCAGCAGTTTTGGCGGGATGCCCTATAATTCACCCCTCCACTTT.

In regard to this clonotype: A read error may account for a junction end that differs from germline. The chain couples TRBV2 to TRBJ2-7; 7 bases fit TRBD1. Germline assignment: CDR1 SNHLY and CDR2 FYNNEI. CDR3 length: 15 amino acids. CDR3 nucleotide sequence: TGCGCCAGCAGCCAAGGACAGGACCGCTACTACGAGCAGTACTTC. Its protein is CASSQGQDRYYEQYF.

This clonotype has just a few counts. The V and J genes are TRBV7-2 and TRBJ2-7, with TRBD1 matching 9 bases. CDR3 length equals 14 residues. J gave up 6 bases and V 5 bases, and 8 bases lay outside the gene matches. CDR1 SGHTA and CDR2 FQGNSA come from the germline V gene. The CDR3 DNA is TGTGCCAGCAGCCCTGGACAGGGGCTCGGCGAGCAGTACTTC. Translation gives CASSPGQGLGEQYF.

This clonotype occurred a few times. This chain connects TRBV5-4 to TRBJ1-1, with 11 nucleotides matching TRBD1. This CDR3 is built from 14 residues. Trimming removed 0 bases from V and 6 bases from J; junction bases left unmatched: 1. The V gene's germline CDR1 is SGHNT and CDR2 YYREEE (reference sequence). In nucleotides, the CDR3 is TGTGCCAGCAGCTTGGGGGGACAGGGGGCTGAAGCTTTCTTT. Amino acids: CASSLGGQGAEAFF.

The chain recombines TRBV4-1 with TRBJ2-5, with D possibly called TRBD1 or TRBD2 (5 bases each). The V end was cut by 3 bases, the J end by 2 bases, with 7 bases between. The CDR3 runs to 13 residues. Per the germline V gene, CDR1 is MGHRA and CDR2 is YSYEKL. The CDR3 spells CASSQGEQETQYF. The CDR3 nucleotides are TGCGCCAGCAGCCAGGGGGAACAAGAGACCCAGTACTTC.

Many counts were recorded for this clonotype. The junction departs from the called germline gene at one end, perhaps through a read error. This rearrangement joins TRBV24-1 to TRBJ1-5; 9 bases line up with TRBD1. The germline V gene has CDR1 KGHDR and CDR2 SFDVKD. CDR3 length equals 15 residues. The CDR3 bases are TGTGCCAGCAGTTCGGACAGGGGAAAGGATCAGCCCCAGCATTTT. This codes for CASSSDRGKDQPQHF.